This T cell receptor (beta chain) emerged from a study of blood T cell repertoires in COVID-19. For the study at large: Samples taken during acute and convalescent COVID-19 were collected in the United States, Italy and Spain. T cells, B-cell-depleted T cells, or PBMCs provided the cDNA or gDNA that served as material.

This clone was seen a handful of times. In the original workflow: Using reference gene primer amplification, nucleated cell counts were estimated. Sequencing was performed with immunoSEQ multiplex PCR; in TCRdb, only in-frame clones are kept and a portion is missing. V, J and clone size are taken as reported in that table, and D and trimming were inferred from the DNA itself. The data hold over 95,000 clones, with approximately 80% observed a single time. The TCR was taken from a woman aged 40 to 49 with acute or convalescent COVID-19. Input material: peripheral blood.

The CDR3 is CAWAIPGTGDEKLFF. In DNA, the CDR3 is TGTGCCTGGGCCATACCCGGGACAGGGGATGAAAAACTGTTTTTT. The chain joins TRBV30 to TRBJ1-4; 10 nucleotides match TRBD1. The CDR3 length is 15 residues. CDR1 is GTSNPN and CDR2 is SVGIG in the germline V gene (reference sequence). Trimming at V came to 5 bases and at J to 6 bases, leaving 9 bases not matched to a gene.